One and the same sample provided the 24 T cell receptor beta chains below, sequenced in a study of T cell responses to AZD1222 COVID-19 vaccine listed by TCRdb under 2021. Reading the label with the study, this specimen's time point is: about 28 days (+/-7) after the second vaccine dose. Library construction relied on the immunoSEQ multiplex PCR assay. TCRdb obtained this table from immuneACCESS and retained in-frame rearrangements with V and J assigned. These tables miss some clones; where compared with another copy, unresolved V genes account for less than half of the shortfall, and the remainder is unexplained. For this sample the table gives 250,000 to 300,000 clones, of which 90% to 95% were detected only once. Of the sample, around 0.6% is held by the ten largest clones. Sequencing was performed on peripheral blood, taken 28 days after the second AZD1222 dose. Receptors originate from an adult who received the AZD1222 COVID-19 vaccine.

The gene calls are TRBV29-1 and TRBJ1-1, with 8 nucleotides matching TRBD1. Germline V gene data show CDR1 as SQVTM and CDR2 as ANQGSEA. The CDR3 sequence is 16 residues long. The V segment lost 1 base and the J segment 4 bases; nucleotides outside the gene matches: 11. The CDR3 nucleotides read TGCAGCGTTGAAGGTGGGCAGGGGGCGCCCAGCACTGAAGCTTTCTTT. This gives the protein CSVEGGQGAPSTEAFF.

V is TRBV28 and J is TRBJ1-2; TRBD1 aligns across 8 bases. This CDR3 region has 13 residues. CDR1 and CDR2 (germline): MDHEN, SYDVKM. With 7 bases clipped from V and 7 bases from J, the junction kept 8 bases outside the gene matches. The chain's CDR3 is CASTGQGRGGYTF. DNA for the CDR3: TGTGCCAGCACCGGACAGGGCAGAGGTGGCTACACCTTC.

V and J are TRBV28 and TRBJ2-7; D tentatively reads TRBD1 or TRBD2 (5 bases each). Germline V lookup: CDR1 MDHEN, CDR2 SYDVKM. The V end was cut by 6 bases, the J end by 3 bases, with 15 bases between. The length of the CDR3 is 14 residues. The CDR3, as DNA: TGTGCCAGCAGCGTAGAGGGACGCAGCTACGAGCAGTACTTC. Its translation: CASSVEGRSYEQYF. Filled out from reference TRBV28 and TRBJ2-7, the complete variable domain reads DVKVTQSSRYLVKRTGEKVFLECVQDMDHENMFWYRQDPGLGLRLIYFSYDVKMKEKGDIPEGYSVSREKKERFSLILESASTNQTSMYLCASSVEGRSYEQYFGPGTRLTVT.

Here the CDR3 reads CASSSRGGYGNQPQHF. CDR3 DNA sequence: TGTGCCAGCAGCTCCCGGGGGGGCTATGGCAATCAGCCCCAGCATTTT. The V gene is TRBV5-6, the J gene TRBJ1-5, with D maybe TRBD1 (6 bases). CDR1 and CDR2 from the germline V gene are SGHDT and YYEEEE. This CDR3 spans 16 amino acids. The ends were cut back, 3 bases at V and 2 bases at J, with 15 bases in the middle. Using reference TRBV5-6 and TRBJ1-5 for the parts outside the CDR3, the full variable domain is DAGVTQSPTHLIKTRGQQVTLRCSPKSGHDTVSWYQQALGQGPQFIFQYYEEEERQRGNFPDRFSGHQFPNYSSELNVNALLLGDSALYLCASSSRGGYGNQPQHFGDGTRLSIL.

This chain's CDR3 is CASSLITGSGYTF. The CDR3 DNA reads as TGCGCCAGCAGCCTTATCACGGGGAGCGGCTACACCTTC. The rearrangement links TRBV5-1 to TRBJ1-2; D ambiguous. This CDR3 region has 13 residues. Germline V gene sequence: CDR1 SGHRS, CDR2 YFSETQ. V gave up 4 bases and J gave up 8 bases, with 15 bases separating them. The full variable domain, completed using reference TRBV5-1 and TRBJ1-2, is KAGVTQTPRYLIKTRGQQVTLSCSPISGHRSVSWYQQTPGQGLQFLFEYFSETQRNKGNFPGRFSGRQFSNSRSEMNVSTLELGDSALYLCASSLITGSGYTFGSGTRLTVV.

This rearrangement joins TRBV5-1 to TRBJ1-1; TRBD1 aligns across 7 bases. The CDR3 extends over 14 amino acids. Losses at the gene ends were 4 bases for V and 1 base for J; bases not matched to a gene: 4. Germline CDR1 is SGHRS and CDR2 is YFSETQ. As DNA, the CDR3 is TGCGCCAGCAGCGTGACAGGGACGAACACTGAAGCTTTCTTT. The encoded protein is CASSVTGTNTEAFF. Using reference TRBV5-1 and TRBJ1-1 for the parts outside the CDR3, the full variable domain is KAGVTQTPRYLIKTRGQQVTLSCSPISGHRSVSWYQQTPGQGLQFLFEYFSETQRNKGNFPGRFSGRQFSNSRSEMNVSTLELGDSALYLCASSVTGTNTEAFFGQGTRLTVV.

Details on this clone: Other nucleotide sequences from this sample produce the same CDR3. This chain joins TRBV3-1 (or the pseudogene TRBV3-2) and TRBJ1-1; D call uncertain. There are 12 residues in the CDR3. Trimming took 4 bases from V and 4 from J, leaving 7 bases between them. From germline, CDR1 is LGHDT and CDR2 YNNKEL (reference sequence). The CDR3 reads CASSPSGTEAFF. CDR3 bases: TGTGCCAGCAGCCCCTCAGGCACTGAAGCTTTCTTT.

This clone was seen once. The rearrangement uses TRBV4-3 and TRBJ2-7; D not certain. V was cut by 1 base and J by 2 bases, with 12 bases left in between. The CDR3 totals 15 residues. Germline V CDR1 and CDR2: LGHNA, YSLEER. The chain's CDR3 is CASSQVVSATYEQYF. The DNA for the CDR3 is TGCGCCAGCAGCCAAGTTGTTTCCGCTACCTACGAGCAGTACTTC.

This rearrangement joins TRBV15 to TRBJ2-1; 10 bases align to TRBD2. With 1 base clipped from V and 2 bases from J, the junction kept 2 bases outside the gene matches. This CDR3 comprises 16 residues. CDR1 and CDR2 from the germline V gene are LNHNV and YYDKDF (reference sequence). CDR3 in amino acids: CATSRGTSGTYNEQFF. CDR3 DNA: TGTGCCACCAGCAGAGGGACTAGCGGTACCTACAATGAGCAGTTCTTC.

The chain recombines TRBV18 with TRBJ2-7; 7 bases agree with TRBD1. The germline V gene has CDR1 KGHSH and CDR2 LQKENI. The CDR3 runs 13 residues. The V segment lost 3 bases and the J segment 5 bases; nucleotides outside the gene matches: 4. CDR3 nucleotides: TGTGCCAGCTCACCTGACAGGGCGGACGAGCAGTACTTC. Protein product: CASSPDRADEQYF.

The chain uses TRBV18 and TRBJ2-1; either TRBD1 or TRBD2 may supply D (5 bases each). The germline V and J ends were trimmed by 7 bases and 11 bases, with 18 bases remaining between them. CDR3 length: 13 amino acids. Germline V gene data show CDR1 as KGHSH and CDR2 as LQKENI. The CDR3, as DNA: TGTGCCAGCTATTCGGGGCCGTCGGCGAAGCAGTTCTTC. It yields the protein CASYSGPSAKQFF.

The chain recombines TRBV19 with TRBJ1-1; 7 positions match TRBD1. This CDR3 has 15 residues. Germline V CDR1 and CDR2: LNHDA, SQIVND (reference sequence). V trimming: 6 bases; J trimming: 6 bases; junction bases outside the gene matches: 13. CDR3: CASRTQRGRGAEAFF. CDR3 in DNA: TGTGCCAGTAGAACTCAAAGGGGGCGCGGGGCTGAAGCTTTCTTT.

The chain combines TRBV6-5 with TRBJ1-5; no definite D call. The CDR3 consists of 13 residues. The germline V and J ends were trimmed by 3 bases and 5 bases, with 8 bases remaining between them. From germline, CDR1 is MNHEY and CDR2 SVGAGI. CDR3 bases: TGTGCCAGCAGTTATGCCGCTGATCAGCCCCAGCATTTT. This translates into CASSYAADQPQHF.

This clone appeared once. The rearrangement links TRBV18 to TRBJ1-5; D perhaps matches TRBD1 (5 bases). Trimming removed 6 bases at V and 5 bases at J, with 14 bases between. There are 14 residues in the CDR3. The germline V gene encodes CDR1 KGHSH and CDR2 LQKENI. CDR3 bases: TGTGCCAGCTCTTCGCAGGGAGTGGATCAGCCCCAGCATTTT. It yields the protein CASSSQGVDQPQHF.

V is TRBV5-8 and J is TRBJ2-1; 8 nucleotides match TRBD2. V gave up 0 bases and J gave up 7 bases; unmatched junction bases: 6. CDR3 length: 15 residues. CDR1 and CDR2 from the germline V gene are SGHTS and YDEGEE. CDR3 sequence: CASSLGLERENEQFF. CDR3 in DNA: TGTGCCAGCAGCTTGGGGTTAGAGCGGGAGAATGAGCAGTTCTTC.

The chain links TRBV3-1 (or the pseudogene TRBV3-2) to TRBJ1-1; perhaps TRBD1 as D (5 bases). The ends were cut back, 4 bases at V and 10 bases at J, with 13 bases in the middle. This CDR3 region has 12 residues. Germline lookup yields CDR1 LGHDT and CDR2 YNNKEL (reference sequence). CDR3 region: CASSLGGVRAFF. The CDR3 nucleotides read TGTGCCAGCAGCCTCGGGGGGGTGAGAGCTTTCTTT.

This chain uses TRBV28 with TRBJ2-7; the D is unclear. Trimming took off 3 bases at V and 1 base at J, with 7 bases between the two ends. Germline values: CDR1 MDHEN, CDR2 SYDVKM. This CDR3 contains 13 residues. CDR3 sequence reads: CASSLGLSYEQYF. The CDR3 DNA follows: TGTGCCAGCAGTTTGGGATTATCCTACGAGCAGTACTTC.

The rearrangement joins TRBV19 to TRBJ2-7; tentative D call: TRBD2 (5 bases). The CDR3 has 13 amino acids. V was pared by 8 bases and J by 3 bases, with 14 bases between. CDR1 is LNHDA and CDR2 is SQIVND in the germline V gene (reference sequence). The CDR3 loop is CASSVAGYYEQYF. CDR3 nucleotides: TGTGCCAGTTCGGTGGCGGGTTACTACGAGCAGTACTTC.

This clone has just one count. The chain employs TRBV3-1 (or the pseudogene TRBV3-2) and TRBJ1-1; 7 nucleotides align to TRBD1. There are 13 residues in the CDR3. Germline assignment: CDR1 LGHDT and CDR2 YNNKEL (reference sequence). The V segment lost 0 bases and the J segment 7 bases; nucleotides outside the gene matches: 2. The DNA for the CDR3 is TGTGCCAGCAGCCAAGAGTGGACAGGTGAAGCTTTCTTT. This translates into CASSQEWTGEAFF.

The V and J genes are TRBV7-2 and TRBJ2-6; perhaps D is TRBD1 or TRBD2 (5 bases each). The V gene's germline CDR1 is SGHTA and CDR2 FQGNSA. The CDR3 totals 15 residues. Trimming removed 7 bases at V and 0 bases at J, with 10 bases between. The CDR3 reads CASNEGRSGANVLTF. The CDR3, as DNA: TGTGCCAGCAACGAGGGGCGCTCTGGGGCCAACGTCCTGACTTTC.

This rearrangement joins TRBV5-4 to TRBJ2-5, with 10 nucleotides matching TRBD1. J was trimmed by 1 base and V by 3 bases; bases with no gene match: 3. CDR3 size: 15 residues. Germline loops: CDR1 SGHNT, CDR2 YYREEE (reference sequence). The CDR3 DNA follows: TGTGCCAGCAGCTGGGGACAGGGGTCCCAAGAGACCCAGTACTTC. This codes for CASSWGQGSQETQYF.

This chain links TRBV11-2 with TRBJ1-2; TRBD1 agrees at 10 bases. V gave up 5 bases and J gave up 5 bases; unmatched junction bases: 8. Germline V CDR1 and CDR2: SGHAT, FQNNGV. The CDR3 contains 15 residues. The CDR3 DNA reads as TGTGCCAGCAGCCCTTCGACAGGGGGCGAGTATGGCTACACCTTC. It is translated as CASSPSTGGEYGYTF.

CDR3 nucleotide sequence: TGTGCCACCGGATCAGTCATAAACACAGATACGCAGTATTTT. Translation gives CATGSVINTDTQYF. V is TRBV24-1 and J is TRBJ2-3; D uncertain. Germline values: CDR1 KGHDR, CDR2 SFDVKD. The V end lost 9 bases, the J end lost 2 bases, and 14 bases lay between the germline ends. The CDR3 runs 14 residues.

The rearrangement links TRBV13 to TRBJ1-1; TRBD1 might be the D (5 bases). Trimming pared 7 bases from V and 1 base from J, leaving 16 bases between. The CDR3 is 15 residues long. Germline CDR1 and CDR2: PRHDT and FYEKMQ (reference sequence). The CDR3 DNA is TGTGCCAGCACCCAATCGGGGGACGCGAACACTGAAGCTTTCTTT. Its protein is CASTQSGDANTEAFF.